The clone carrying this T cell receptor beta chain was observed many times. What it binds is not known. The sample comes from a study of CD8+CD57+ T cells in acquired aplastic anemia. The study's findings and limits: There were 25 to 30 CD8+ CDR3 sequences that occurred in both patients and controls.

Genomic DNA was employed as the template in profiling TCR beta VDJ and CDR3. TCRdb redid the calling of the reads with MiXCR, one entry per CDR3 protein. There are around 430,000 distinct CDR3 sequences in the sample; less than 35% occur only once, and about 0.8% lies in the top ten. CD8+CD57+ cell expansion had been shown by flow cytometry in patients chosen for sequencing. Patients, without exception, had severe acquired aplastic anemia. Untreated patients provided the blood samples, with no therapy given before sampling. The CDR3 has 15 amino acids. Trimming removed 6 bases from V and 7 bases from J; junction bases left unmatched: 9. Germline lookup yields CDR1 SNHLY and CDR2 FYNNEI.

The J gene is TRBJ1-5, the V gene TRBV2, with 10 bases aligning to TRBD1. This receptor was obtained from a human donor with aplastic anemia. Sequencing input: sorted CD4+, CD8+, or CD8+CD57+ T cells (not recorded which) from PBMCs. Here the CDR3 reads CASSDRDRGGQPQHF. DNA of the CDR3: TGTGCCAGCAGCGACCGGGACAGGGGAGGACAGCCCCAGCATTTT.